Listed below are T cell receptor beta chains from one sample, sequenced in a study of T cell repertoires in cytomegalovirus infection. These receptors are not linked to any known antigen. TCRdb analysed the reads with MiXCR anew, one entry per CDR3 protein. The table has some 800,000 distinct CDR3 sequences, about 30% seen once. Here the sequenced sample was cultured CD8+ T cells from PBMCs, taken from culture after CMV antigen stimulation. These TCRs come from a human donor in good health (CMV status not recorded). Some clones in this sample may be carry-over from other donors' samples. CDR3s include the opening cysteine and the closing phenylalanine or tryptophan. Each record gives: clone size, J gene, D gene, V gene, CDR3 protein, CDR3 DNA. A D gene is named only where the DNA matches it firmly. Clone size is not always given. Where it is, it says once, few, many or a class for expanded clones.

many	TRBJ1-4	TRBD1	TRBV7-2	CASSSMTGLREKLFF	TGTGCCAGCAGCTCCATGACAGGGCTTCGGGAAAAACTGTTTTTT
NA	TRBJ1-1	NA	TRBV27	CASIGMNTEAFF	TGTGCCAGCATCGGTATGAACACTGAAGCTTTCTTT
NA	TRBJ1-1	TRBD1	TRBV24-1	CATSESGTAANTEAFF	TGTGCCACCAGTGAATCAGGGACAGCAGCGAACACTGAAGCTTTCTTT
NA	TRBJ2-5	NA	TRBV7-9	CASSFGIPNQETQYF	TGTGCCAGCAGCTTTGGGATCCCTAACCAAGAGACCCAGTACTTC
many	TRBJ2-1	NA	TRBV19	CASSISRGRYNEQFF	TGTGCCAGTAGTATCTCGCGGGGTCGATACAATGAGCAGTTCTTC
NA	TRBJ1-3	NA	TRBV6-5	CASSATISGNTIYF	TGTGCCAGCAGTGCGACAATTTCTGGAAACACCATATATTTT
NA	TRBJ1-1	TRBD1	TRBV19	CASSIGTGTFEAFF	TGTGCCAGTAGTATCGGGACAGGGACTTTTGAAGCTTTCTTT
NA	TRBJ1-2	NA	TRBV5-4	CASTPGAFRDYGYTF	TGTGCCAGCACCCCGGGGGCCTTTCGCGACTATGGCTACACCTTC
NA	TRBJ1-1	NA	TRBV6-5	CASSYASEYTEAFF	TGTGCCAGCAGTTACGCAAGCGAGTACACTGAAGCTTTCTTT
many	TRBJ2-7	TRBD1	TRBV7-9	CASSPGTGRAYEQYF	TGTGCCAGCAGCCCCGGGACAGGCCGCGCCTACGAGCAGTACTTC
NA	TRBJ2-2	NA	TRBV11-3	CASSLGGLANTGELFF	TGTGCCAGCAGCTTAGGCGGACTTGCGAACACCGGGGAGCTGTTTTTT
NA	TRBJ1-6	NA	TRBV7-9	CASTLGNSPLHF	TGTGCCAGCACCTTGGGTAATTCACCCCTCCACTTT
NA	TRBJ1-1	NA	TRBV4-1	CASSQALGTEAFF	TGCGCCAGCAGCCAAGCTTTAGGGACTGAAGCTTTCTTT
few	TRBJ1-5	NA	TRBV19	CASSNLFRDSNQPQHF	TGTGCCAGTAGTAATTTATTCCGGGACAGCAATCAGCCCCAGCATTTT
NA	TRBJ2-1	NA	TRBV24-1	CATSGHLHHEQFF	TGTGCCACCAGTGGACACCTACACCATGAGCAGTTCTTC
NA	TRBJ1-5	NA	TRBV27	CASSQLNQPQHF	TGTGCCAGCAGTCAACTCAATCAGCCCCAGCATTTT
NA	TRBJ1-2	TRBD1	TRBV7-4	CASSLGQGPSGYTF	TGTGCCAGCAGCTTGGGACAGGGTCCCAGTGGCTACACCTTC
NA	TRBJ2-5	TRBD1	TRBV27	CASRDDREEFQETQYF	TGTGCCAGCAGGGACGACAGGGAAGAATTCCAAGAGACCCAGTACTTC
few	TRBJ2-7	TRBD1	TRBV11-2	CASSADRSGGPMNEQYF	TGTGCCAGCAGCGCAGACCGGTCAGGGGGCCCTATGAACGAGCAGTACTTC
few	TRBJ1-4	NA	TRBV19	CASSIPGFAEKLFF	TGTGCCAGTAGTATCCCGGGGTTTGCGGAAAAACTGTTTTTT
NA	TRBJ1-1	NA	TRBV7-9	CASSLDYGDTEAFF	TGTGCCAGCAGCTTAGACTACGGGGACACTGAAGCTTTCTTT
NA	TRBJ2-5	TRBD1	TRBV28	CASSMTGGETQYF	TGTGCCAGCAGTATGACAGGGGGAGAGACCCAGTACTTC
few	TRBJ2-1	TRBD2	TRBV2	CASSDPEPSGGYNEQFF	TGTGCCAGCAGTGACCCAGAACCTAGCGGAGGATACAATGAGCAGTTCTTC
NA	TRBJ2-1	TRBD1	TRBV7-4	CASSSTGGLDNEQFF	TGTGCCAGCAGCTCAACAGGGGGCTTAGACAATGAGCAGTTCTTC
NA	TRBJ2-3	TRBD2	TRBV5-4	CASSLIGLAVNPDTQYF	TGTGCCAGCAGCTTGATCGGACTAGCGGTAAACCCAGATACGCAGTATTTT
once	TRBJ1-6	NA	TRBV27	CASSLWTKNSPLHF	TGTGCCAGCAGTTTATGGACAAAAAATTCACCCCTCCACTTT
NA	TRBJ2-5	TRBD2	TRBV7-3	CASSLLGRLAGEQETQYF	TGTGCCAGCAGCTTATTAGGACGGCTAGCGGGGGAACAAGAGACCCAGTACTTC
few	TRBJ1-3	NA	TRBV7-2	CASSWGGAGNTIYF	TGTGCCAGCAGCTGGGGGGGGGCTGGAAACACCATATATTTT
NA	TRBJ1-6	NA	TRBV5-1	CASSPGGRSSYNSPLHF	TGCGCCAGCAGCCCTGGGGGCAGAAGCTCCTATAATTCACCCCTCCACTTT
few	TRBJ2-3	NA	TRBV7-7	CASSLGTGGPPHSTDTQYF	TGTGCTAGCAGCTTAGGGACGGGGGGCCCTCCCCATAGCACAGATACGCAGTATTTT
many	TRBJ1-1	NA	TRBV7-9	CASSLAPGVNTEAFF	TGTGCCAGCAGCTTAGCTCCGGGGGTGAACACTGAAGCTTTCTTT
few	TRBJ1-2	TRBD1	TRBV10-3	CAISSDRTNYGYTF	TGTGCCATCAGTTCGGACAGGACTAACTATGGCTACACCTTC
many	TRBJ2-3	TRBD1	TRBV7-2	CASRRGTGTDTQYF	TGTGCCAGCAGAAGAGGGACAGGGACAGATACGCAGTATTTT
NA	TRBJ2-7	TRBD1	TRBV3-1	CASSRGQFSYEQYF	TGTGCCAGCAGCCGGGGACAGTTCTCCTACGAGCAGTACTTC
few	TRBJ1-5	NA	TRBV19	CASSPLQGNQPQHF	TGTGCCAGTAGTCCCCTCCAGGGCAATCAGCCCCAGCATTTT
once	TRBJ2-3	TRBD2	TRBV10-3	CAIRTLKRGASTDTQYF	TGTGCCATCAGGACCCTAAAGCGGGGAGCTAGCACAGATACGCAGTATTTT
few	TRBJ1-1	TRBD1	TRBV7-8	CASSLGTGVGTEAFF	TGTGCCAGCAGCTTAGGGACAGGGGTCGGCACTGAAGCTTTCTTT
NA	TRBJ2-3	NA	TRBV12-3/TRBV12-4	CASRTSATDTQYF	TGTGCCAGCAGGACATCCGCCACAGATACGCAGTATTTT
NA	TRBJ2-5	NA	TRBV12-3/TRBV12-4	CASSAREQETQYF	TGTGCCAGCAGCGCGAGGGAGCAAGAGACCCAGTACTTC
NA	TRBJ1-5	NA	TRBV24-1	CATGEGNSNQPQHF	TGTGCCACAGGGGAGGGTAATAGCAATCAGCCCCAGCATTTT
few	TRBJ1-1	NA	TRBV27	CASSMLTGAEAFF	TGTGCCAGCAGCATGCTCACGGGGGCTGAAGCTTTCTTT
NA	TRBJ2-2	NA	TRBV23-1	CASSQSAAEACTGELFF	TGCGCCAGCAGTCAATCAGCGGCAGAAGCTTGCACCGGGGAGCTGTTTTTT
NA	TRBJ1-1	TRBD1	TRBV7-9	CASTSGEQGAFAEAFF	TGTGCCAGCACCTCGGGGGAACAGGGGGCGTTCGCTGAAGCTTTCTTT
NA	TRBJ2-7	NA	TRBV29-1	CSVEGVGVNIYEQYF	TGCAGCGTTGAAGGTGTAGGCGTTAATATCTACGAGCAGTACTTC
NA	TRBJ2-3	NA	TRBV25-1	CASSFSNADTQYF	TGTGCCAGCTCTTTTTCTAACGCAGATACGCAGTATTTT
many	TRBJ1-2	TRBD1	TRBV7-2	CASSTRGQGAGYTF	TGTGCCAGCAGCACCCGGGGACAGGGTGCAGGCTACACCTTC
many	TRBJ2-3	NA	TRBV4-3	CASSHGGRRGTDTQYF	TGCGCCAGCAGCCACGGGGGACGTCGTGGGACAGATACGCAGTATTTT
few	TRBJ2-3	TRBD2	TRBV28	CASSFLAASGGLSTDTQYF	TGTGCCAGCAGTTTCCTGGCGGCTAGCGGGGGCCTTAGCACAGATACGCAGTATTTT
NA	TRBJ2-3	NA	TRBV9	CASSYTANTDTQYF	TGTGCCAGCAGCTATACAGCGAACACAGATACGCAGTATTTT
few	TRBJ2-1	NA	TRBV7-2	CASSFPGAAYNEQFF	TGTGCCAGCAGCTTTCCGGGGGCCGCCTACAATGAGCAGTTCTTC
NA	TRBJ1-1	TRBD1	TRBV6-5	CASSYGDRGVTEAFF	TGTGCCAGCAGTTACGGGGACAGGGGCGTCACTGAAGCTTTCTTT
few	TRBJ1-2	NA	TRBV27	CASSLSRSGAYGYTF	TGTGCCAGCAGTTTATCGAGATCAGGCGCCTATGGCTACACCTTC
few	TRBJ1-5	TRBD1	TRBV19	CASSKKPDRAPQPQHF	TGTGCCAGTAGTAAGAAGCCAGACAGGGCACCCCAGCCCCAGCATTTT
many	TRBJ1-4	TRBD1	TRBV7-9	CASSARQGQKATNEKLFF	TGTGCCAGCAGCGCCAGACAGGGGCAGAAGGCAACTAATGAAAAACTGTTTTTT
NA	TRBJ1-1	NA	TRBV10-3	CAISEIGEEAFF	TGTGCCATCAGTGAGATCGGGGAGGAAGCTTTCTTT